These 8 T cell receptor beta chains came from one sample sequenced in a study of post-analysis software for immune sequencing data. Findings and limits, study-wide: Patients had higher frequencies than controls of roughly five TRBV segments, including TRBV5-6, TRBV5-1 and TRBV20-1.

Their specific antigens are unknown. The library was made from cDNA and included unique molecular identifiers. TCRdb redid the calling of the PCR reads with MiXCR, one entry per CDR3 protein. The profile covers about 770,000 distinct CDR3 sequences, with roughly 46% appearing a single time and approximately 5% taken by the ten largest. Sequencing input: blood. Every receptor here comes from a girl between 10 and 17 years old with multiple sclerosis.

For the CDR3, the DNA is TGTGCCAGCAGCTTAGCTCCCCAAGACTACGAGCAGTACTTC. This gives the protein CASSLAPQDYEQYF. The V and J genes are TRBV7-2 and TRBJ2-1, with no clear D. The J call may be in error: the DNA end matches TRBJ2-7 better. The CDR3 sequence is 14 residues long. CDR1 is SGHTA, CDR2 FQGNSA, per germline.

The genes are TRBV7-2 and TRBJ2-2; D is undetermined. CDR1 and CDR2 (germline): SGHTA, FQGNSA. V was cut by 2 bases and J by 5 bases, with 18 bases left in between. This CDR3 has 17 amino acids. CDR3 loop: CASSLRAGPTETGELFF. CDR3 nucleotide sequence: TGTGCCAGCAGCTTAAGGGCCGGGCCAACCGAGACCGGGGAGCTGTTTTTT. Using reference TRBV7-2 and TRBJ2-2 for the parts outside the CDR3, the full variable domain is GAGVSQSPSNKVTEKGKDVELRCDPISGHTALYWYRQSLGQGLEFLIYFQGNSAPDKSGLPSDRFSAERTGGSVSTLTIQRTQQEDSAVYLCASSLRAGPTETGELFFGEGSRLTVL.

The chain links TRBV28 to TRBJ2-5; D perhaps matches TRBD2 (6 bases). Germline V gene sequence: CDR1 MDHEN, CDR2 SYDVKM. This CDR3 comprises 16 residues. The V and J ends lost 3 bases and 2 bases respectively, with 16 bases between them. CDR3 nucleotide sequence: TGTGCCAGCAGTTTCTGGCGGGAAGGATATCAAGAGACCCAGTACTTC. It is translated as CASSFWREGYQETQYF.

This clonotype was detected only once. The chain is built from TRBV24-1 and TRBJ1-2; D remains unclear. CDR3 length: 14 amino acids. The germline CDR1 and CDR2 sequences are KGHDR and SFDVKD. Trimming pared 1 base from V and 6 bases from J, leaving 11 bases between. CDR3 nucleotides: TGTGCCACCAGTGATTTAGACCCGAGGCATGGCTACACCTTC. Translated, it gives CATSDLDPRHGYTF.

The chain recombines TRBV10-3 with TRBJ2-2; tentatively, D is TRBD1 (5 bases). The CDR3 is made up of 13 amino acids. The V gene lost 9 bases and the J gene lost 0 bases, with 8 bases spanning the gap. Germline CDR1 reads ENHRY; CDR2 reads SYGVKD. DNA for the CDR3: TGTGCCATTCCGACAGCGAACACCGGGGAGCTGTTTTTT. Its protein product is CAIPTANTGELFF.

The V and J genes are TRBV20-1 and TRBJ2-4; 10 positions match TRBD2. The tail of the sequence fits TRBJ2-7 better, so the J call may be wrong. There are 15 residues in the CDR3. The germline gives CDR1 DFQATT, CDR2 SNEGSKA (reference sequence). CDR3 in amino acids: CSAPRRLAGEGEQYF. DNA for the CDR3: TGCAGTGCCCCCCGGCGCCTAGCGGGAGAGGGCGAGCAGTACTTC.

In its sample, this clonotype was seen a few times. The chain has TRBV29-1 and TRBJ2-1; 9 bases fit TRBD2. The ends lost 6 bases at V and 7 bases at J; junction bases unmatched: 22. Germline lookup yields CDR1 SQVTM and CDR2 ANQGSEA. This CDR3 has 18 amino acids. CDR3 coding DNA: TGCAGCGTCCTCCGCGGGAGGGTAGGCCTGGGACTAGAGAATGAGCAGTTCTTC. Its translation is CSVLRGRVGLGLENEQFF.

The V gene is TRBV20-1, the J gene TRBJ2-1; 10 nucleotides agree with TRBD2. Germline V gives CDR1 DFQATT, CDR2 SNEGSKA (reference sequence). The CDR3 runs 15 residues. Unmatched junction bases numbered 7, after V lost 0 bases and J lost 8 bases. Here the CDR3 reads CSARDPSGRGYEQFF. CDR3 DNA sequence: TGCAGTGCTAGAGATCCTAGCGGGAGAGGCTATGAGCAGTTCTTC.